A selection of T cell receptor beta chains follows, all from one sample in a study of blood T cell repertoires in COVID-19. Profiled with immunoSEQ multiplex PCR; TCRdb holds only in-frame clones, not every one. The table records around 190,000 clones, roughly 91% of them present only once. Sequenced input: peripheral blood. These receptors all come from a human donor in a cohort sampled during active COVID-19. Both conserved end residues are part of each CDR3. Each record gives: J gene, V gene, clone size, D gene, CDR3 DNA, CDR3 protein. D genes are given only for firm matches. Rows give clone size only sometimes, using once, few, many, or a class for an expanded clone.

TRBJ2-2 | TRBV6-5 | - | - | TGTGCCAGCAGGTTAGACGACTTCACCGGGGAGCTGTTTTTT | CASRLDDFTGELFF
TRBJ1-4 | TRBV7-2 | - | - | TGTGCCAGCAGCTCCGCCGACATGAGTGAAAAACTGTTTTTT | CASSSADMSEKLFF
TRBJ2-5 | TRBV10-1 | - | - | TGCGCCAGCTCCCCGAGGGCCCTTGGAGAGACCCAGTACTTC | CASSPRALGETQYF
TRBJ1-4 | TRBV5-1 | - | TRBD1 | TGCGCCAGCAGCGGTACGACAGGGGAAACTAATGAAAAACTGTTTTTT | CASSGTTGETNEKLFF
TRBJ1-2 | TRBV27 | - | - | TGTGCCAGCAGTTTCGCGGGGAACTATGGCTACACCTTC | CASSFAGNYGYTF
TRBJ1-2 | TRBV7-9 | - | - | TGTGCCAGCAGCTTAGACCGGTATGGCTACACCTTC | CASSLDRYGYTF
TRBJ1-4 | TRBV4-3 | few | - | TGCGCCAGCAGCCCCCGATGGGGGGAAGGTAGCGAAAAACTGTTTTTT | CASSPRWGEGSEKLFF
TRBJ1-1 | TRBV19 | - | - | TGTGCCAGTAGTATAGACCATCTACAGATGAACACTGAAGCTTTCTTT | CASSIDHLQMNTEAFF
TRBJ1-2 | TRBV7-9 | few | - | TGTGCCAGCAGCTCGTCAGGGGCCTTCCCCTATGGCTACACCTTC | CASSSSGAFPYGYTF
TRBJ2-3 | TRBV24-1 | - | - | TGTGCCACCAGCAACAGGGGGGGGCCAGATACGCAGTATTTT | CATSNRGGPDTQYF
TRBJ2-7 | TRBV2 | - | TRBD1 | TGTGCCAGCATGGGGACAGGGGCCAAGAAGGGTCCCTACGAGCAGTACTTC | CASMGTGAKKGPYEQYF
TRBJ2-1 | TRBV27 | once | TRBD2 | TGTGCCAGCAGTTCATGGACTAGCGGGGGCCGGGGGGCTCGTGGGGATGAGCAGTTCTTC | CASSSWTSGGRGARGDEQFF
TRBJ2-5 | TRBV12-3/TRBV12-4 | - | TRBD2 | TGTGCCAGCAGTGCCGGGACTATAGAGACCCAGTACTTC | CASSAGTIETQYF
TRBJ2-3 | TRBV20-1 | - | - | TGCGCCCTAGCGACAGATACGCAGTATTTT | CALATDTQYF
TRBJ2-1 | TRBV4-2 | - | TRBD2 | TGTGCCAGCAGCCAAGAGACGGGAGGGCAGGGTTATGAGCAGTTCTTC | CASSQETGGQGYEQFF
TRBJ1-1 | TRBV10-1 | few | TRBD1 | TGCGCCAGCAGTGAAGCCAGGAGCCAGGGGGCTGAAGCTTTCTTT | CASSEARSQGAEAFF
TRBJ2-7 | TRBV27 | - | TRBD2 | TGTGCCAGCAGTTACAGACCCGGTGGCGGGAGCCTGGACGAGCAGTACTTC | CASSYRPGGGSLDEQYF
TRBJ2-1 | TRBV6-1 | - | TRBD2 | TGTGCCAGCAGTGAATGGAGGGCCGGGACTAGTCAGTTCTTC | CASSEWRAGTSQFF
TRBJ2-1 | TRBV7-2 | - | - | TGTGCCAGCAGCTTAGCGATTTTCATGTTGACAGTCCAGTTCTTC | CASSLAIFMLTVQFF
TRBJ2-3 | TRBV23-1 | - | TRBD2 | TGCGCCAGCAGTCAATCGGGGCGGGGGTCGGGAGATACGCAGTATTTT | CASSQSGRGSGDTQYF
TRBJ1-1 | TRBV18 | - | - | TGTGCCAGCTCATCTAGGCTAGCTGAAGCTTTCTTT | CASSSRLAEAFF
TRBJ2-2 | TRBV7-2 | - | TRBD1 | TGTGCCAGCAGCTCGGACAGGGACACCGGGGAGCTGTTTTTT | CASSSDRDTGELFF
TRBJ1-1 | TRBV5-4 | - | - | TGTGCCAGCAGCTTTAGGGGGAACACTGAAGCTTTCTTT | CASSFRGNTEAFF
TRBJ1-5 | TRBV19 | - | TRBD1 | TGTGCCAGTAGTATAGGAGGTTGGGACAGTAATCAGCCCCAGCATTTT | CASSIGGWDSNQPQHF
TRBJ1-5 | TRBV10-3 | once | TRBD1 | TGTGCCATCAGTACCGGGACAGGGACTCCCCAGCATTTT | CAISTGTGTPQHF
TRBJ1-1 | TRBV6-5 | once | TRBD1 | TGTGCCAGCAGCCGGGACAGGGTTGGCACTGAAGCTTTCTTT | CASSRDRVGTEAFF
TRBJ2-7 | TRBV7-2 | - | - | TGTGCCAGCAGCCAGGCCCACAGGGCTGCCTACGAGCAGTACTTC | CASSQAHRAAYEQYF
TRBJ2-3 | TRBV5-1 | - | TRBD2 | TGCGCCAGCAGCCGCCCTAGCGGGGGGATGGATACGCAGTATTTT | CASSRPSGGMDTQYF
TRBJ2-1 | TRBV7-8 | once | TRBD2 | TGTGCCAGCAGCTTTAGTTTTGGGACTAGCGGGAGACCCGGCTCTGAGCAGTTCTTC | CASSFSFGTSGRPGSEQFF
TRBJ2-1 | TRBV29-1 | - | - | TGCAGCGGGACAGCACACAATGAGCAGTTCTTC | CSGTAHNEQFF
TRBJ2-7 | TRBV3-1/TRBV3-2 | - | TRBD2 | TGTGCCAGCAGCACTCTAGCGGGAAAGTCCTACGAGCAGTACTTC | CASSTLAGKSYEQYF
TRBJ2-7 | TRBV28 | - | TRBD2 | TGTGCCAGCAGTTTATATACTAGCGGACTCTCCTACGAGCAGTACTTC | CASSLYTSGLSYEQYF
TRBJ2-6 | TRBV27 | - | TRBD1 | TGTGCCAGCAGTTCGAGGGGGCCGGGGGCCAACGTCCTGACTTTC | CASSSRGPGANVLTF
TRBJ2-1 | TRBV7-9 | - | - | TGTGCCAGCAGCGTTACAGCAGATTACAATGAGCAGTTCTTC | CASSVTADYNEQFF
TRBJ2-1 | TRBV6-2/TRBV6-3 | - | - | TGTGCCAGCAGTTATTACGGGGACACAAGCTCCTACAATGAGCAGTTCTTC | CASSYYGDTSSYNEQFF
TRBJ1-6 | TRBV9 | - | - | TGTGCCAGCAGCGTAGATCCGAGCTCCTATAATTCACCCCTCCACTTT | CASSVDPSSYNSPLHF
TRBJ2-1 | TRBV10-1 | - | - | TGCGCCAGCAGTGAGTTGAAGGGGCTTGGTTCCTACAATGAGCAGTTCTTC | CASSELKGLGSYNEQFF
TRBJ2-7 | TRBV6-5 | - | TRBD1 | TGTGCCAGCAGTAACGACAGGGGTTACGAGCAGTACTTC | CASSNDRGYEQYF
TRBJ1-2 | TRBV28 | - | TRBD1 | TGTGCCAGCAGTCAGAGACAGGGACTTAACTATGGCTACACCTTC | CASSQRQGLNYGYTF
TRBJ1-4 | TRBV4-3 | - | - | TGCGCCAGCAGCCGGAGACAGACGGGACAAGCCGACGAAAAACTGTTTTTT | CASSRRQTGQADEKLFF
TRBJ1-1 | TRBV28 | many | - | TGTGCCACCCTATTTACTGAAGCTTTCTTT | CATLFTEAFF
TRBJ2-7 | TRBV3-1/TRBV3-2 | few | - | TGTGCCAGCAGCCAAGGGGGCGTTTACGAGCAGTACTTC | CASSQGGVYEQYF
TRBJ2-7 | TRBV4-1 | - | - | TGCGCCAGCAGCCAAGTTCCGACACGGGCGGGGACCTACGAGCAGTACTTC | CASSQVPTRAGTYEQYF
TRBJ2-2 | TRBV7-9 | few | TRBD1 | TGTGCCAGCAGCGTGGGACAGGGTAGCACCGGGGAGCTGTTTTTT | CASSVGQGSTGELFF
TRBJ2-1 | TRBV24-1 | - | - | TGTGCCGTTCAATCCCCCGGGACTAATGAGCAGTTCTTC | CAVQSPGTNEQFF
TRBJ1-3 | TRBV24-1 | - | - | TGTGCCACCAGTGACATTTCTGGAAACACCATATATTTT | CATSDISGNTIYF
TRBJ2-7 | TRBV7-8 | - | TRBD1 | TGTGCCAGCAGTTACCCCCGGACAGGGGAGCTGTCCTACGAGCAGTACTTC | CASSYPRTGELSYEQYF
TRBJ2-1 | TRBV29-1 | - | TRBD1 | TGCAGCGTTACAGGGGGCTCCTACAATGAGCAGTTCTTC | CSVTGGSYNEQFF
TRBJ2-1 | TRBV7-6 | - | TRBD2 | TGTGCCAGCAGCCCCTTGGAGGGGAGGGCCTGGAATGAGCAGTTCTTC | CASSPLEGRAWNEQFF
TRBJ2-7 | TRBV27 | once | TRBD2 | TGTGCCAGCAGTTTGCGGGAGGGATACGAGCAGTACTTC | CASSLREGYEQYF
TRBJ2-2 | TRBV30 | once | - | TGTGCCTGGAGTGTGCGCCCCGGGAACACCGGGGAGCTGTTTTTT | CAWSVRPGNTGELFF
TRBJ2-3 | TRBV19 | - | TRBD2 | TGTGCCAGTAGTTTGGGACTAGTCCGGGATACGCAGTATTTT | CASSLGLVRDTQYF
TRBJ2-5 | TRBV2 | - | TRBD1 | TGTGCCAGCACCGGGACAGCCAGTAACCAAGAGACCCAGTACTTC | CASTGTASNQETQYF
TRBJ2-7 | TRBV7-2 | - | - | TGTGCCAGCAGCTTAAAACGAGACAGCAATTTCTACGAGCAGTACTTC | CASSLKRDSNFYEQYF
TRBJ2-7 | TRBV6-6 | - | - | TGTGCCAGCAGTCGGGACACCCCGGGTATGGTGATGTCCTACGAGCAGTACTTC | CASSRDTPGMVMSYEQYF
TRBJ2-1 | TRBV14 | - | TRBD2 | TGTGCCAGCAGCCAGGCTGGACTAGCGGGGAACAATGAGCAGTTCTTC | CASSQAGLAGNNEQFF
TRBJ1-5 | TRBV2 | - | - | TGTGCCAGCAGTGGAGGGGGGGGAAATCAGCCCCAGCATTTT | CASSGGGGNQPQHF
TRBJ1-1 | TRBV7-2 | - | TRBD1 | TGTGCCAGCAGCTTAGCGGGACAGCCAGGGACTGAAGCTTTCTTT | CASSLAGQPGTEAFF
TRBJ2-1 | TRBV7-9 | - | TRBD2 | TGTGCCAGCAGCCCGGGACTAGCCTCCTCCTACAATGAGCAGTTCTTC | CASSPGLASSYNEQFF
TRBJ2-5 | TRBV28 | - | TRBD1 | TGTGCCAGCAGTTTATCGGGGACAGACCAAGAGACCCAGTACTTC | CASSLSGTDQETQYF